These T cell receptor beta chains were read from a single sample in a study of cytomegalovirus exposure and HLA in healthy donors. Assay used: immunoSEQ multiplex PCR; TCRdb lists only in-frame clones, some missing. Of over 100,000 clones in the sample, around 67% were seen once. Input material: PBMCs. The receptors originated from a woman aged 40 to 50 in good health and CMV-seropositive. Both conserved end residues are part of each CDR3. The order of the fields is J gene, V gene, D gene, clone size, CDR3 DNA, CDR3 protein. The D gene is left open where the match is weak. The size of a clone is reported for some rows only, either as once, few or many, or as a class for expanded clones.

TRBJ1-5,TRBV7-2,TRBD1,once,TGTGCCAGCAGGCCAGGCGGGACAGGGAATGGCCAGCCCCAGCATTTT,CASRPGGTGNGQPQHF
TRBJ2-7,TRBV11-2,NA,NA,TGTGCCAGCAGCTTCGTAGCTGACAGGTTCTACGAGCAGTACTTC,CASSFVADRFYEQYF
TRBJ2-1,TRBV2,TRBD2,NA,TGTGCCAGCAGGCGGGGGGGCGCCGGTGAGCAGTTCTTC,CASRRGGAGEQFF
TRBJ1-3,TRBV25-1,NA,NA,TGTGCCAGCCAGGTCCCAGCTGGAAACACCATATATTTT,CASQVPAGNTIYF
TRBJ2-7,TRBV28,NA,NA,TGTGCCAGCAGGACTGGGGCGCTATACGAGCAGTACTTC,CASRTGALYEQYF
TRBJ1-3,TRBV30,NA,NA,TGTGCCTGGAGTAATCCTGACTTTAGCTCTGGAAACACCATATATTTT,CAWSNPDFSSGNTIYF
TRBJ2-3,TRBV7-6,NA,NA,TGTGCCAGCAGCCAGGGCACAGATACGCAGTATTTT,CASSQGTDTQYF
TRBJ1-2,TRBV7-9,NA,NA,TGTGCCAGCAGCTTAACAGGTCTAACTAACTATGGCTACACCTTC,CASSLTGLTNYGYTF
TRBJ1-4,TRBV6-6,NA,few,TGTGCCAGCGCCTACTCGGACATAAGAAGCGAAAAACTGTTTTTT,CASAYSDIRSEKLFF
TRBJ2-1,TRBV9,NA,NA,TGTGCCAGCAGCGCCAGACTGGACAGCTCCTACAATGAGCAGTTCTTC,CASSARLDSSYNEQFF
TRBJ1-1,TRBV28,NA,few,TGTGCCAGCAGCCTCCTTGGGCAGAGAGCCTATGAAGCTTTCTTT,CASSLLGQRAYEAFF
TRBJ1-5,TRBV18,TRBD1,NA,TGTGCCAGCTCACTGGGACAGGGAGCATCTCAGCCCCAGCATTTT,CASSLGQGASQPQHF
TRBJ2-3,TRBV18,NA,NA,TGTGCCAGCTCACCTAGGAGTAGCACAGATACGCAGTATTTT,CASSPRSSTDTQYF
TRBJ2-7,TRBV28,TRBD1,NA,TGTGCCAGCAGTTCACCGACAGGGTCCTACGAGCAGTACTTC,CASSSPTGSYEQYF
TRBJ1-2,TRBV19,NA,NA,TGTGCCAGTAGTATTTTGACTACTAACTATGGCTACACCTTC,CASSILTTNYGYTF
TRBJ1-2,TRBV5-5,TRBD1,NA,TGTGCCAGCAGCTTGGCCGGGACAGCTAACTATGGCTACACCTTC,CASSLAGTANYGYTF
TRBJ2-2,TRBV19,TRBD1,few,TGTGCCAGTAGTCTCAGGACAGGGAGTTCTACCGGGGAGCTGTTTTTT,CASSLRTGSSTGELFF
TRBJ2-3,TRBV2,TRBD2,NA,TGTGCCAGCAGGGACGGGACTAGCGGGGTCAAGTATTTT,CASRDGTSGVKYF
TRBJ1-1,TRBV4-3,TRBD1,NA,TGCGCCAGCAGCCTCGAGCAGGGGGCGGTCAAAGCTTTCTTT,CASSLEQGAVKAFF
TRBJ2-7,TRBV7-9,NA,NA,TGTGCCAGCAGCTTGGACGAGCGGAGAGCTTACGAGCAGTACTTC,CASSLDERRAYEQYF
TRBJ1-1,TRBV30,NA,NA,TGTGCCTGGAGTGTGGGGGGTATGAACACTGAAGCTTTCTTT,CAWSVGGMNTEAFF
TRBJ1-2,TRBV7-9,NA,NA,TGTGCCAGCAGCTTAAACGACAGATTACAATCTTCTAACTATGGCTACACCTTC,CASSLNDRLQSSNYGYTF
TRBJ1-1,TRBV5-5,NA,once,TGTGCCAGCAGCTCCACTTTTGGTGGGGGGAGAGGCACTGAAGCTTTCTTT,CASSSTFGGGRGTEAFF
TRBJ2-4,TRBV7-9,TRBD1,NA,TGTGCCAGCAGCTTAGCGACTCAGGGGGCAAAAAACATTCAGTACTTC,CASSLATQGAKNIQYF
TRBJ2-6,TRBV28,TRBD1,NA,TGTGCCAGCAGTTCTCCGGGACAGGGTCGCTCTGGGGCCAACGTCCTGACTTTC,CASSSPGQGRSGANVLTF
TRBJ1-2,TRBV29-1,NA,few,TGCAGCGTTTTGGGAGCTGACGGCTACACCTTC,CSVLGADGYTF
TRBJ2-7,TRBV13,NA,NA,TGTGCCAGCAGCTTAGGGGACATAAGATACGAGCAGTACTTC,CASSLGDIRYEQYF
TRBJ2-5,TRBV5-6,TRBD1,once,TGTGCCAGCAGCTTAACCGGGACAGGGGCCCTCGGGCAAGAGACCCAGTACTTC,CASSLTGTGALGQETQYF
TRBJ1-1,TRBV7-8,NA,few,TGTGCCAGCAGCTTAACAGGTTACACTGAAGCTTTCTTT,CASSLTGYTEAFF
TRBJ2-1,TRBV30,NA,NA,TGTGCCTGGAGTGAGACTCATGCGGGGCAGTTCTTC,CAWSETHAGQFF
TRBJ1-4,TRBV28,NA,NA,TGTGCCAGCGTTGCAGGGGAGAGTGAAAAACTGTTTTTT,CASVAGESEKLFF
TRBJ1-1,TRBV2,NA,few,TGTGCCAGCAGAATTAAGGCTCTAGGAGGTGAAGCTTTCTTT,CASRIKALGGEAFF
TRBJ2-7,TRBV9,NA,NA,TGTGCCAGCAGCGAGACAGCTTCCTACGAGCAGTACTTC,CASSETASYEQYF
TRBJ2-1,TRBV5-1,NA,NA,TGCGCCAGCAGCCTGCGATACAATGAGCAGTTCTTC,CASSLRYNEQFF
TRBJ1-5,TRBV6-5,NA,NA,TGTGCCAGCAGTTTAGTACTGGATCAGCCCCAGCATTTT,CASSLVLDQPQHF
TRBJ2-1,TRBV4-1,NA,few,TGCGCCAGCAGCCTTAGGGGGAATGAGCAGTTCTTC,CASSLRGNEQFF
TRBJ2-3,TRBV7-2,NA,NA,TGTGCCAGCAGCGTGGGAGACCGCTTAGTGACAGATACGCAGTATTTT,CASSVGDRLVTDTQYF
TRBJ1-1,TRBV10-3,NA,few,TGTGCCATCAGTGAGTCCTCGGGGACTGAAGCTTTCTTT,CAISESSGTEAFF
TRBJ2-7,TRBV28,TRBD2,NA,TGTGCCAGCAGTCCGGGGACTAGCGGGAGACTAACATACGAGCAGTACTTC,CASSPGTSGRLTYEQYF
TRBJ2-7,TRBV27,NA,NA,TGTGCCAGCAGTTTCAGCGGTGACTCCTACGAGCAGTACTTC,CASSFSGDSYEQYF